One and the same sample provided the 22 T cell receptor beta chains below, sequenced in a study of response to subunit inactivated influenza vaccine. TCRdb ran MiXCR on the RT-PCR reads and lists one entry per CDR3 protein. The sample gives about 540,000 distinct CDR3 sequences, roughly 25% of which show up once; roughly 2.8% is in the top ten. These data are also associated with another study on T cells expressing NK-cell markers. That source notes: Making the TCR beta cDNA relied on 5'RACE template switching with UMIs.

The source material was CD4+ T cells sorted from PBMCs, sampled 12 days after vaccination. The receptors originated from a man in his fifties or sixties who received an inactivated influenza vaccine.

The V gene is TRBV7-2, the J gene TRBJ2-5; D might be TRBD2 (5 bases). The CDR3 runs to 16 residues. Per the germline V gene, CDR1 is SGHTA and CDR2 is FQGNSA. Trimming removed 2 bases at V and 2 bases at J, with 15 bases between. As DNA, the CDR3 is TGTGCCAGCAGCTTATCTCTAGCATCCGGGCAAGAGACCCAGTACTTC. Its translation: CASSLSLASGQETQYF.

The CDR3 DNA is TGTGCCAGCAGCCCAGGGACAGGGACCGGGGAGACCCAGTACTTC. Its protein is CASSPGTGTGETQYF. The rearrangement uses TRBV7-9 and TRBJ2-5, with 9 bases fitting TRBD1. The CDR3 loop spans 15 amino acids. With V trimmed by 5 bases and J by 5 bases, 9 bases remained unmatched. Looked up from germline, CDR1 is SEHNR and CDR2 is FQNEAQ (reference sequence).

This clonotype was observed a few times. DNA of the CDR3: TGTGCCAGCAGCCCCGGGACAGTTGACTATGGCTACACCTTC. Protein: CASSPGTVDYGYTF. The rearrangement links TRBV4-2 to TRBJ1-2, with 7 nucleotides matching TRBD1. Trimming at V came to 4 bases and at J to 3 bases, leaving 5 bases not matched to a gene. The CDR3 is 14 amino acids. The V gene's germline CDR1 is LGHNA and CDR2 YNFKEQ.

This clonotype has a handful of counts. This chain's CDR3 is CASLPRGDRTDTQYF. Here the CDR3 DNA reads TGCGCCAGCCTTCCCCGCGGAGACCGCACAGATACGCAGTATTTT. V and J are TRBV5-1 and TRBJ2-3; D is undetermined. V was clipped by 7 bases and J by 1 base, with 16 bases between them. Germline CDR1 is SGHRS and CDR2 is YFSETQ. The CDR3 sequence is 15 residues long.

The chain combines TRBV28 with TRBJ2-1, with 9 bases lining up with TRBD2. The ends lost 1 base at V and 5 bases at J; junction bases unmatched: 6. CDR1 is MDHEN and CDR2 is SYDVKM in the germline V gene. CDR3 size: 16 residues. The CDR3 spells CASSLFIAGEHNEQFF. CDR3 DNA sequence: TGTGCCAGCAGTTTATTTATAGCGGGAGAACACAATGAGCAGTTCTTC. The full variable domain, with the rest looked up from reference TRBV28 and TRBJ2-1, is DVKVTQSSRYLVKRTGEKVFLECVQDMDHENMFWYRQDPGLGLRLIYFSYDVKMKEKGDIPEGYSVSREKKERFSLILESASTNQTSMYLCASSLFIAGEHNEQFFGPGTRLTVL.

Many counts were recorded for this clonotype. The rearrangement links TRBV5-6 to TRBJ2-7; no firm D call. This CDR3 has 11 amino acids. Trimming stripped 1 base from V and 6 bases from J, with 5 bases between. Germline lookup yields CDR1 SGHDT and CDR2 YYEEEE. Here the CDR3 DNA reads TGTGCCAGCAGCTTGTTAGCCGAGCAGTACTTC. This encodes CASSLLAEQYF.

This clonotype was counted at least ten times. V is TRBV5-1 and J is TRBJ2-3; 9 nucleotides line up with TRBD1. CDR1 and CDR2 from the germline V gene are SGHRS and YFSETQ. The junction had 9 bases not matched to a gene; V was cut back by 2 bases and J by 2 bases. The CDR3 length is 17 residues. The CDR3 region has the DNA TGCGCCAGCAGCTTATGGCGAGGGACAGGGTTCACAGATACGCAGTATTTT. This codes for CASSLWRGTGFTDTQYF.

The V call is TRBV9, the J call TRBJ1-1, with no clear D. The CDR3 contains 13 residues. Trimming shortened V by 0 bases and J by 4 bases, and 7 bases separated the two germline ends. Germline V lookup: CDR1 SGDLS, CDR2 YYNGEE. CDR3 coding DNA: TGTGCCAGCAGCGTAGATCCCAGCACTGAAGCTTTCTTT. Protein product: CASSVDPSTEAFF.

This clonotype was counted between two and nine times. V gene TRBV27 combines with J gene TRBJ2-7; D is tentatively TRBD1 or TRBD2 (5 bases each). V was shortened by 3 bases and J by 3 bases, with 21 bases between the two germline ends. This CDR3 has 17 amino acids. CDR1 and CDR2 (germline): MNHEY, SMNVEV (reference sequence). CDR3 DNA sequence: TGTGCCAGCAGTTTGGTTATGAGAGGGGCCGTCTTCTACGAGCAGTACTTC. It codes for CASSLVMRGAVFYEQYF.

This chain connects TRBV13 to TRBJ2-3, with 7 bases lining up with TRBD2. There are 16 residues in the CDR3. V was pared by 3 bases and J by 0 bases, with 6 bases of the junction left unmatched. Germline V CDR1 and CDR2: PRHDT, FYEKMQ (reference sequence). The CDR3 here is CASSFRTRASTDTQYF. CDR3 DNA: TGTGCCAGCAGCTTCCGGACTAGAGCGAGCACAGATACGCAGTATTTT.

This clonotype was picked up a small number of times. The chain couples TRBV20-1 to TRBJ2-2; D uncertain. The CDR3 sequence is 18 residues long. The V and J ends lost 1 base and 4 bases respectively, with 22 bases between them. Per the germline V gene, CDR1 is DFQATT and CDR2 is SNEGSKA (reference sequence). In DNA, the CDR3 is TGCAGTGCTAGAGGTGTGCCTGGGCGCCGGATGGGCACCGGGGAGCTGTTTTTT. Residues: CSARGVPGRRMGTGELFF.

The chain links TRBV5-6 to TRBJ2-7; D gene unclear. The germline gives CDR1 SGHDT, CDR2 YYEEEE. The CDR3 has 13 residues. Trimming cost V 0 bases and J 2 bases, with 6 bases left between them. Here the CDR3 reads CASSLDSPYEQYF. DNA of the CDR3: TGTGCCAGCAGCTTGGACAGCCCCTACGAGCAGTACTTC.

A few counts support this clonotype. The V call is TRBV5-5, the J call TRBJ2-1, with 9 nucleotides matching TRBD1. The ends lost 4 bases at V and 5 bases at J; junction bases unmatched: 7. The germline CDR1 and CDR2 sequences are SGHKS and YYEKEE (reference sequence). CDR3 size: 15 residues. This CDR3 reads CASSPNRGLNNEQFF. The CDR3 nucleotides read TGTGCCAGCAGCCCTAACAGGGGGCTAAACAATGAGCAGTTCTTC.

This clonotype occurred a few times. The J gene is TRBJ2-1, the V gene TRBV18; tentative D call: TRBD1 (6 bases). Deletions cut 3 bases from V and 5 bases from J, with 14 bases between. The CDR3 is 15 amino acids. Germline CDR1 reads KGHSH; CDR2 reads LQKENI. This CDR3 is CASSPPNRANNEQFF. The CDR3 DNA follows: TGTGCCAGCTCACCGCCAAACAGGGCAAACAATGAGCAGTTCTTC.

The table lists this clonotype with a few counts. J is TRBJ2-1 and V is TRBV5-1; tentatively, D is TRBD1 or TRBD2 (5 bases each). Germline CDR1 reads SGHRS; CDR2 reads YFSETQ. The CDR3 sequence is 14 residues long. The germline V and J ends were trimmed by 4 bases and 9 bases, with 17 bases remaining between them. Written as DNA, the CDR3 is TGCGCCAGCAGCCCTACTTCAGGGACCTTTGAGCAGTTCTTC. Protein product: CASSPTSGTFEQFF.

This chain joins TRBV6-5 and TRBJ2-3; TRBD2 aligns across 10 bases. Losses at the gene ends were 0 bases for V and 2 bases for J; bases not matched to a gene: 5. The CDR3 is 17 residues long. Germline loops: CDR1 MNHEY, CDR2 SVGAGI. The CDR3 here is CASSYSPGLAYTDTQYF. Here the CDR3 DNA reads TGTGCCAGCAGTTACTCGCCGGGACTAGCGTACACAGATACGCAGTATTTT.

This clonotype came up once. The V and J genes are TRBV6-4 and TRBJ2-1, with 7 bases matching TRBD1. In germline, CDR1 is MRHNA, CDR2 SNTAGT. The CDR3 extends over 14 amino acids. Trimming took 6 bases from V and 8 from J; bases not matched to a gene: 10. The CDR3 coding sequence is TGTGCCAGCAGCTACGAGGCAGGGGGTTATGAGCAGTTCTTC. It specifies CASSYEAGGYEQFF.

This chain uses TRBV9 with TRBJ1-1, with no clear D. V lost 0 bases to trimming and J lost 5 bases, with 11 bases between them. The CDR3 is made up of 14 amino acids. Germline V gene sequence: CDR1 SGDLS, CDR2 YYNGEE. The CDR3 loop is CASSVEAAWTEAFF. Here the CDR3 DNA reads TGTGCCAGCAGCGTAGAGGCAGCATGGACTGAAGCTTTCTTT.

The V and J genes are TRBV20-1 and TRBJ2-3; D gene unclear. From germline, CDR1 is DFQATT and CDR2 SNEGSKA (reference sequence). Deletions cut 0 bases from V and 1 base from J, with 14 bases between. CDR3 length: 16 amino acids. The CDR3 reads CSARDLRRAGTDTQYF. In nucleotides, the CDR3 is TGCAGTGCTAGAGACCTTCGTAGGGCCGGCACAGATACGCAGTATTTT.

This clonotype was observed at least ten times. CDR3 in amino acids: CASSLAGSGYNEQFF. CDR3 bases: TGTGCCAGCAGCTTGGCGGGTTCTGGGTACAATGAGCAGTTCTTC. This chain joins TRBV5-6 and TRBJ2-1; D is unclear. The V end was cut by 0 bases, the J end by 4 bases, with 11 bases between. This CDR3 is built from 15 residues. Per the germline V gene, CDR1 is SGHDT and CDR2 is YYEEEE.

The J gene is TRBJ1-1, the V gene TRBV28, with D hard to call. Germline V gene data show CDR1 as MDHEN and CDR2 as SYDVKM. This CDR3 is built from 14 residues. Trimming removed 5 bases from V and 0 bases from J, with 10 bases in between. The CDR3 DNA follows: TGTGCCAGCAGTGCCTTTCTGATGAACACTGAAGCTTTCTTT. Translation: CASSAFLMNTEAFF.

This chain connects TRBV20-1 to TRBJ2-3; the match to TRBD1 covers 8 bases. Germline assignment: CDR1 DFQATT and CDR2 SNEGSKA (reference sequence). The CDR3 totals 16 residues. V lost 0 bases to trimming and J lost 5 bases; unmatched junction nucleotides: 10. The CDR3 region has the DNA TGCAGTGCTAGAGATTTTAACAGGGGGTACGAAGATACGCAGTATTTT. Protein product: CSARDFNRGYEDTQYF.